This is a list of T cell receptor beta chains from one sample in a study of vaccination and CD4 T cells after COVID-19. These TCRs are of unknown antigen specificity. TCRdb called the PCR reads again in MiXCR, with one record for every CDR3 protein. The sample lists about 12,000 distinct CDR3 sequences, under 75% occurring once. The source was CD4+ T cells from blood, cultured in vitro, collected before SARS-CoV-2 vaccination. Receptors originate from a human donor who had recovered from COVID-19. CDR3s include the opening cysteine and the closing phenylalanine or tryptophan. D genes are given only for firm matches. Rows may omit the clone size; those that give it use once, few, many or a size class.

D: TRBD1; V: TRBV7-9; size: -; J: TRBJ2-7; DNA: TGTGCCAGCAGCTTAAAGGGACAGACCTACGAGCAGTACTTC; CDR3: CASSLKGQTYEQYF
D: -; V: TRBV19; size: few; J: TRBJ1-5; DNA: TGTGCCAGTAGTATAGAGGCAGAATATAGCAATCAGCCCCAGCATTTT; CDR3: CASSIEAEYSNQPQHF
D: -; V: TRBV7-9; size: once; J: TRBJ1-2; DNA: TGTGCCAGCAGCTCCCCGGGGGGGAGCTACACCTTC; CDR3: CASSSPGGSYTF
D: TRBD2; V: TRBV7-8; size: once; J: TRBJ2-3; DNA: TGTGCCAGCAGCTTAGCGCTACTAGCGGATCACACAGATACGCAGTATTTT; CDR3: CASSLALLADHTDTQYF
D: TRBD1; V: TRBV5-4; size: -; J: TRBJ1-2; DNA: TGTGCCAGCAGCTTGAAAACAGGGGGCAGCTATGGCTACACCTTC; CDR3: CASSLKTGGSYGYTF
D: -; V: TRBV27; size: few; J: TRBJ1-1; DNA: TGTGCCAGCGCCCTAATAGAATCCTGGAACACTGAAGCTTTCTTT; CDR3: CASALIESWNTEAFF
D: -; V: TRBV28; size: -; J: TRBJ2-6; DNA: TGTGCCAGCAGCTTAGACGGGTCTGGGGCCAACGTCCTGACTTTC; CDR3: CASSLDGSGANVLTF
D: TRBD1; V: TRBV28; size: -; J: TRBJ2-2; DNA: TGTGCCAGCAGTAGCCCCCCGGGCAGGGGGACCGGGGAGCTGTTTTTT; CDR3: CASSSPPGRGTGELFF
D: -; V: TRBV20-1; size: -; J: TRBJ1-2; DNA: TGCAGTGCTAGTAAGGCCAGGCAGAACTATGGCTACACCTTC; CDR3: CSASKARQNYGYTF
D: TRBD1; V: TRBV9; size: -; J: TRBJ2-5; DNA: TGTGCCAGCAGCTTTGGACAGGGGGCGAGAGAGACCCAGTACTTC; CDR3: CASSFGQGARETQYF
D: -; V: TRBV20-1; size: -; J: TRBJ1-2; DNA: TGCAGTGCTAACAGGGTTGACTATGGCTACACCTTC; CDR3: CSANRVDYGYTF
D: TRBD1; V: TRBV20-1; size: -; J: TRBJ1-5; DNA: TGCAGTGCCCCGGGAGGGGGCGGGCAGCCCCAGCATTTT; CDR3: CSAPGGGGQPQHF
D: -; V: TRBV7-9; size: -; J: TRBJ1-2; DNA: TGTGCCAGCAGCTCCGTCATCAGCTATGGCTACACCTTC; CDR3: CASSSVISYGYTF
D: TRBD1; V: TRBV6-1; size: -; J: TRBJ1-1; DNA: TGTGCCAGCAGTGAAATCCCCGGGACAGGGGTCGAGGTAGCTTTCTTT; CDR3: CASSEIPGTGVEVAFF
D: -; V: TRBV6-1; size: -; J: TRBJ1-2; DNA: TGTGCCGGACGCGGGGACAATGGCTACACCTTC; CDR3: CAGRGDNGYTF
D: -; V: TRBV7-9; size: -; J: TRBJ1-2; DNA: TGTGCCAGCAGCGTCACTGCTGTCTATGGCTACACCTTC; CDR3: CASSVTAVYGYTF
D: TRBD1; V: TRBV20-1; size: -; J: TRBJ2-1; DNA: TGCAGTGCTATTTATCAGCCAGGGGGCGGGAATGAGCAGTTCTTC; CDR3: CSAIYQPGGGNEQFF
D: -; V: TRBV5-8; size: once; J: TRBJ2-6; DNA: TGTGCCAGCGGCGTCTCTAGGGCCAACGTCCTGACTTTC; CDR3: CASGVSRANVLTF
D: TRBD2; V: TRBV15; size: -; J: TRBJ2-7; DNA: TGTGCCACCAGCACCCGGCGGGGGACCTACGAGCAGTACTTC; CDR3: CATSTRRGTYEQYF
D: TRBD1; V: TRBV19; size: few; J: TRBJ1-3; DNA: TGTGCCAGTAGTCAACAGGGGGTTGGAAACACCATATATTTT; CDR3: CASSQQGVGNTIYF
D: -; V: TRBV28; size: few; J: TRBJ2-5; DNA: TGTGCCAGCAGTTTAGTGGGTTGGCAAGAGACCCAGTACTTC; CDR3: CASSLVGWQETQYF
D: -; V: TRBV12-3/TRBV12-4; size: few; J: TRBJ1-6; DNA: TGTGCCACCCAGGCAACTGAGGGGTCACCCCTCCACTTT; CDR3: CATQATEGSPLHF
D: -; V: TRBV6-5; size: few; J: TRBJ1-5; DNA: TGTGCCAGCAGTTACGGGGTTAGCAATCAGCCCCAGCATTTT; CDR3: CASSYGVSNQPQHF
D: -; V: TRBV5-1; size: -; J: TRBJ1-5; DNA: TGCGCCAGCAGCTTGCGACCCACCCAGCCCCAGCATTTT; CDR3: CASSLRPTQPQHF
D: TRBD1; V: TRBV20-1; size: -; J: TRBJ1-6; DNA: TGCAGTGCTAGCGCCATCCGGGGACAGGGGCTTGATTCACCCCTCCACTTT; CDR3: CSASAIRGQGLDSPLHF
D: TRBD1; V: TRBV7-3; size: -; J: TRBJ2-2; DNA: TGTGCCAGCAGCCAAGGACAGGGGAAGCTGTTTTTT; CDR3: CASSQGQGKLFF